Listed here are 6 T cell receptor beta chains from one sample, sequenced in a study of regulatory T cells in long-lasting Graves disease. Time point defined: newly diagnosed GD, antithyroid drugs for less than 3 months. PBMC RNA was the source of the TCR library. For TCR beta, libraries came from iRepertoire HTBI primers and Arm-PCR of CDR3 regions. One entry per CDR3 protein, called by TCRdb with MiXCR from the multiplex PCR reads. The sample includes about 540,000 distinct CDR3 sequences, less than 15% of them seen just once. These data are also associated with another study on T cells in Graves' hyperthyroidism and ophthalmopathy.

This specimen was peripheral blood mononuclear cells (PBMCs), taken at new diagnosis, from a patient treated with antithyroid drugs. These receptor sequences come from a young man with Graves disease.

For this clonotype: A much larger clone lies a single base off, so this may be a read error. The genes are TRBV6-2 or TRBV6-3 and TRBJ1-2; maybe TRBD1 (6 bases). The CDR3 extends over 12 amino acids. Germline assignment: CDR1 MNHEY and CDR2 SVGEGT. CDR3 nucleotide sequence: TGTGCCTGCAGCGAGGGGGTTCATGGCTACACCTTC. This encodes CACSEGVHGYTF.

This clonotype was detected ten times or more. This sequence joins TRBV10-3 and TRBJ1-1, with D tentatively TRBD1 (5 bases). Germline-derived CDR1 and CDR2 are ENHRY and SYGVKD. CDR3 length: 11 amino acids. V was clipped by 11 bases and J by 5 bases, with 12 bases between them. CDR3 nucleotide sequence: TGTGCCGTCGTAGGGGTGACTGAAGCTTTCTTT. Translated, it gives CAVVGVTEAFF.

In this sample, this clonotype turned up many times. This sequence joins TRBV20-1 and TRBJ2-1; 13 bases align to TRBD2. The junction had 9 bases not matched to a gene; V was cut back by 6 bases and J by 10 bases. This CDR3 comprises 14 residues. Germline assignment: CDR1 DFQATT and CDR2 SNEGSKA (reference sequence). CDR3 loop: CSANPGTSGTEQFF. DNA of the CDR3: TGCAGTGCGAACCCGGGGACTAGCGGGACGGAGCAGTTCTTC.

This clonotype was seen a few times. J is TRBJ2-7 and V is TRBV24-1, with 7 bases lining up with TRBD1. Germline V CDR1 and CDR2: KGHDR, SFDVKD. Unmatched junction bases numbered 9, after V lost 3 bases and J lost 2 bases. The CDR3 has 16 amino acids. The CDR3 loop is CATSDNRDSVTYEQYF. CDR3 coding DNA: TGTGCCACCAGTGATAACCGGGACAGCGTTACCTACGAGCAGTACTTC.

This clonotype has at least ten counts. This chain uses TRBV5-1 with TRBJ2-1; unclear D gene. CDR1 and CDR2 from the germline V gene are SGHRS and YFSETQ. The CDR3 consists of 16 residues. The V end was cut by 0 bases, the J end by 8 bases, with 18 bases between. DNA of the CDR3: TGCGCCAGCAGCTTGGAACCGGCAGCAATGTTGGATGAGCAGTTCTTC. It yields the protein CASSLEPAAMLDEQFF.

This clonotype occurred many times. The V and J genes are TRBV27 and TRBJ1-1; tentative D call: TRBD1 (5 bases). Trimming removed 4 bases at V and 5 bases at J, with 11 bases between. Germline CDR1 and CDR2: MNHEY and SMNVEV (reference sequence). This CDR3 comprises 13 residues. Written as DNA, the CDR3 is TGTGCCAGCAGTTCCCCGGGGGTTACTGAAGCTTTCTTT. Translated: CASSSPGVTEAFF.